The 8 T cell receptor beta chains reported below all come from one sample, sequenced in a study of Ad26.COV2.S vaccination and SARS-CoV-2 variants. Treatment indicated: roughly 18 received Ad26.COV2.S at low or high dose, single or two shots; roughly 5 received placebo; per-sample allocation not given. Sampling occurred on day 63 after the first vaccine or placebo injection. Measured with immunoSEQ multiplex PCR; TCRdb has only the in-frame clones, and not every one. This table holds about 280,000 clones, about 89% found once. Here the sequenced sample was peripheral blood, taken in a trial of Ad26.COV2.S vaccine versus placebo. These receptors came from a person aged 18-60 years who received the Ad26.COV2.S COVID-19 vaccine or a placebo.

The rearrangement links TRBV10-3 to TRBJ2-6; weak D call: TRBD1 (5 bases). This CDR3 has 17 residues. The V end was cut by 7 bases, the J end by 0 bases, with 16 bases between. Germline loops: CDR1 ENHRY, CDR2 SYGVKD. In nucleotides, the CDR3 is TGTGCCATCACTGGGAACGCAGGGTCCTCTGGGGCCAACGTCCTGACTTTC. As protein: CAITGNAGSSGANVLTF.

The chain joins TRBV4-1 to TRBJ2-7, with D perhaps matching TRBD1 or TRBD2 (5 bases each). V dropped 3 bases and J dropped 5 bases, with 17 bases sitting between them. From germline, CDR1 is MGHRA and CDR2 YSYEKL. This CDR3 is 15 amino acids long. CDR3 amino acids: CASSHPQSGTHEQYF. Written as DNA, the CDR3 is TGCGCCAGCAGCCACCCCCAGTCGGGGACCCACGAGCAGTACTTC.

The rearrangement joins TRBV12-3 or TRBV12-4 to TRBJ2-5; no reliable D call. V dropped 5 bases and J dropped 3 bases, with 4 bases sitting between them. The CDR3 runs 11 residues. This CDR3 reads CASSPKETQYF. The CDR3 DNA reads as TGTGCCAGCAGTCCCAAAGAGACCCAGTACTTC.

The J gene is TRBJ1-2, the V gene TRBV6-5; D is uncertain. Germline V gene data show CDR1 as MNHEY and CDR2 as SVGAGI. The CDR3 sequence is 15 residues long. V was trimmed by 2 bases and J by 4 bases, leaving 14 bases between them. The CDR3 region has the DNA TGTGCCAGCAGTTACGGCCAGGCCCCAGTCTATGGCTACACCTTC. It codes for CASSYGQAPVYGYTF.

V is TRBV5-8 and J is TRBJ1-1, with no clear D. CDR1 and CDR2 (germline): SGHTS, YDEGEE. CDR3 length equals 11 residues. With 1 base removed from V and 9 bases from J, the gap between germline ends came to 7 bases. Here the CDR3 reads CASSLSRQAFF. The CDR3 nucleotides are TGTGCCAGCAGCTTGAGCAGGCAAGCTTTCTTT.

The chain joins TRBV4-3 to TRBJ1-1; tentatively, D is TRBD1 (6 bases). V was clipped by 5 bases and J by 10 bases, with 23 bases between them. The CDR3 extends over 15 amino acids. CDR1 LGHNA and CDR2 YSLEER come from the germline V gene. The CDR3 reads CASSENKGGGRRAFF. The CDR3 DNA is TGCGCCAGCAGCGAAAATAAAGGGGGGGGGCGTCGAGCTTTCTTT.

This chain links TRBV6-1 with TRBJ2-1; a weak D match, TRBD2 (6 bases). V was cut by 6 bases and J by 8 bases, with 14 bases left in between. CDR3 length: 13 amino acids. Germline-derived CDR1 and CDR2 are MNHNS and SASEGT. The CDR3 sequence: CASRDTLADEQFF. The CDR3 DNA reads TGTGCCAGCAGAGATACACTAGCAGATGAGCAGTTCTTC.

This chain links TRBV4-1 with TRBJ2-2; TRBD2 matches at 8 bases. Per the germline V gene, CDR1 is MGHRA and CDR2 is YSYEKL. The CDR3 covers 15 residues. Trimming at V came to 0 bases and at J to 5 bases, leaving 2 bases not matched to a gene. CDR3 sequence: CASSQEGLVTGELFF. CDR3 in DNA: TGCGCCAGCAGCCAAGAGGGACTAGTGACCGGGGAGCTGTTTTTT.